This TCR beta chain was sequenced during a study of cytomegalovirus exposure and HLA in healthy donors. Study-level information: From donors who were HLA-typed, an early data release held 75 million to 85 million unique TCRs. The study's findings and limits: Apparent HLA restriction characterized most CMV-associated TCR beta chains in a later analysis.

This CDR3 spans 18 amino acids. J gave up 6 bases and V 2 bases, and 15 bases lay outside the gene matches. CDR1 and CDR2 (germline): MDHEN, SYDVKM. The donors comprised healthy bone marrow donors. About this clone itself: Its antigen is undetermined.

The study ran its PCR with 60 Vbeta and 13 Jbeta primers. Sequencing was performed with immunoSEQ multiplex PCR; in TCRdb, only in-frame clones are kept and a portion is missing. The top ten hold about 1% of the sample, which has under 150,000 clones, roughly three quarters seen once. V is TRBV28 and J is TRBJ2-1; 8 bases map to TRBD1. Sequencing was performed on PBMCs. This TCR derives from a woman aged 55-69 years in good health and CMV-seronegative. The CDR3 here is CASSLRQGAPTSTNEQFF. DNA of the CDR3: TGTGCCAGCAGTTTAAGGCAGGGGGCCCCCACGTCCACCAATGAGCAGTTCTTC.